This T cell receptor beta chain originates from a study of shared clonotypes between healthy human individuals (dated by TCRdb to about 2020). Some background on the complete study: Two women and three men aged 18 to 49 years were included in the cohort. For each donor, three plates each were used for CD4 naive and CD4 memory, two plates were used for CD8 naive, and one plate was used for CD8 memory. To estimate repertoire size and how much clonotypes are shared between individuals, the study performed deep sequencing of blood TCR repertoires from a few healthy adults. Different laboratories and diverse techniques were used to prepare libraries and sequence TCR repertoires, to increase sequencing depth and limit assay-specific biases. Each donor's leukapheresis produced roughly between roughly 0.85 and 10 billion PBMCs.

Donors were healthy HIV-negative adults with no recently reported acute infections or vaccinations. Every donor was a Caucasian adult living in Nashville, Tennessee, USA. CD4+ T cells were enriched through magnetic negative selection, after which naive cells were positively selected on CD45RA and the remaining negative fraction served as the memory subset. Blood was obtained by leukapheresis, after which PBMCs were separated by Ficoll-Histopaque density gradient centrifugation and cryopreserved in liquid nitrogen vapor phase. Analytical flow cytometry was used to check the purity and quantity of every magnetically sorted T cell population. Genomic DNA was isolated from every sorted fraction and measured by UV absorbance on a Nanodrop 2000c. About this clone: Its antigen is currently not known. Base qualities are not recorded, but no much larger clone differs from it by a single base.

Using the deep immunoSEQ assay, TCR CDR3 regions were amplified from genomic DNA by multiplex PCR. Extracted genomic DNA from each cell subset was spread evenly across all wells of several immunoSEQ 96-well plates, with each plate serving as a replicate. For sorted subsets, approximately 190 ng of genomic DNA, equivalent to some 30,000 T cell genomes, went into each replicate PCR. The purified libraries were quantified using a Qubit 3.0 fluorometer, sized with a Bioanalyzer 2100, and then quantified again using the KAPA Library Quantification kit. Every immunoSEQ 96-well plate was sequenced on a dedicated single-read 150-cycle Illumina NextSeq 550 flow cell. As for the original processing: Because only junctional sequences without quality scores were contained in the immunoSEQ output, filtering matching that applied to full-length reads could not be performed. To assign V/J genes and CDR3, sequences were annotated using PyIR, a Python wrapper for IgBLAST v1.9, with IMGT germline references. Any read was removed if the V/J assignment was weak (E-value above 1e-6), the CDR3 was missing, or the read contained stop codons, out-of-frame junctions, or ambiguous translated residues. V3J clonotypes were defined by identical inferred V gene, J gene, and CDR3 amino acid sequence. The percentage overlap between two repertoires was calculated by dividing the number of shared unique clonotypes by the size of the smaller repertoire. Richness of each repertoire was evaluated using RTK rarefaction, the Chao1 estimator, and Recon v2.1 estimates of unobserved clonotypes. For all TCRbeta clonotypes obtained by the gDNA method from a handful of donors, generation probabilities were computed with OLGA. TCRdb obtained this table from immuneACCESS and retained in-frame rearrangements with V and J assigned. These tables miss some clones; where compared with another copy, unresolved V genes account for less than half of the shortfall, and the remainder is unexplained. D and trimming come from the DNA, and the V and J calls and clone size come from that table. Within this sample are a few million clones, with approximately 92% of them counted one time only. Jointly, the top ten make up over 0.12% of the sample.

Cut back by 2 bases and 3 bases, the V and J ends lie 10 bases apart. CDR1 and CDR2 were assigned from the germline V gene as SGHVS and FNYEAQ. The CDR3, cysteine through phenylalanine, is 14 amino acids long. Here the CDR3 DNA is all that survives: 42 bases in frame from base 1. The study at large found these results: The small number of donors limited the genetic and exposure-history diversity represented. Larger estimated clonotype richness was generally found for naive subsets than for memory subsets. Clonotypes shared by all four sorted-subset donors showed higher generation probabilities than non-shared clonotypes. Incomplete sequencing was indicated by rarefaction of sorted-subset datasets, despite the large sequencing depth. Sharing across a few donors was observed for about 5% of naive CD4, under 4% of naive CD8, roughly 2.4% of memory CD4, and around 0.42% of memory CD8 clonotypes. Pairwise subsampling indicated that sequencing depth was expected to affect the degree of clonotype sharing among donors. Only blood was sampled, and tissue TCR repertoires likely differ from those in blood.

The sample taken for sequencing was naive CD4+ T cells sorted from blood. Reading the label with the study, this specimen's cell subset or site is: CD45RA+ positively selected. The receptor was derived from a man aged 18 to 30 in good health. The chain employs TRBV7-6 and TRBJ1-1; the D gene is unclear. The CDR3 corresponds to CASSLLSGYTEAFF. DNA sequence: TGTGCCAGCAGCTTACTTTCGGGGTACACTGAAGCTTTCTTT. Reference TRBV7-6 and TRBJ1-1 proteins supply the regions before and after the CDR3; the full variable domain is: GAGVSQSPRYKVTKRGQDVALRCDPISGHVSLYWYRQALGQGPEFLTYFNYEAQQDKSGLPNDRFSAERPEGSISTLTIQRTEQRDSAMYRCASSLLSGYTEAFFGQGTRLTVV.